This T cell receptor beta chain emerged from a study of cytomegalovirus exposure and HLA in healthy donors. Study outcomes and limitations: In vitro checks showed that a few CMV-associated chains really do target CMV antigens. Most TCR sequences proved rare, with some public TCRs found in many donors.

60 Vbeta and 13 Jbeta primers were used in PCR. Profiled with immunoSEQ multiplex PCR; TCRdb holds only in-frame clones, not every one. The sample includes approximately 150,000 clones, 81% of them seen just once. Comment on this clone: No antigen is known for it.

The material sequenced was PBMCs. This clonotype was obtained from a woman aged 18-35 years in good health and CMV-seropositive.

CDR3: CASSIGNRAPAFF. CDR3 DNA: TGTGCCAGTAGTATAGGTAACAGGGCCCCAGCTTTCTTT. The rearrangement uses TRBV19 and TRBJ1-1; D possibly corresponds to TRBD1 (6 bases). This CDR3 spans 13 amino acids. V was trimmed by 1 base and J by 10 bases, leaving 13 bases between them. Germline assignment: CDR1 LNHDA and CDR2 SQIVND (reference sequence). Supplemented by reference TRBV19 and TRBJ1-1, the full variable domain reads DGGITQSPKYLFRKEGQNVTLSCEQNLNHDAMYWYRQDPGQGLRLIYYSQIVNDFQKGDIAEGYSVSREKKESFPLTVTSAQKNPTAFYLCASSIGNRAPAFFGQGTRLTVV.